This is a list of T cell receptor beta chains from one sample in a study of blood T cell repertoires in COVID-19. Using immunoSEQ multiplex PCR, the repertoire was profiled, and TCRdb retains in-frame clones only, with some absent. The sample contains roughly 170,000 clones, 65% to 85% of which appear only once. Sequencing input: PBMCs or T cells enriched from blood (not recorded which). These receptors were taken from a woman between 40 and 55 years old with acute COVID-19. CDR3s include the opening cysteine and the closing phenylalanine or tryptophan. Fields, in order: J gene, V gene, D gene, clone size, CDR3 DNA, CDR3 protein. The D gene is left open where the match is weak. Expanded clones are given a class, and other clones once, few, many or no size at all.

TRBJ1-2	TRBV7-6	NA	NA	TGTGCCAGCAGCTTAGGTTATGGGCCGGACTATGGCTACACCTTC	CASSLGYGPDYGYTF
TRBJ1-2	TRBV5-1	TRBD1	NA	TGCGCCAGCAGCTCACGACAGGGGGCGCGGGACTATGGCTACACCTTC	CASSSRQGARDYGYTF
TRBJ1-2	TRBV27	TRBD1	NA	TGTGCCAGCAGTTTTAGGACAGGCTATGGCTACACCTTC	CASSFRTGYGYTF
TRBJ1-2	TRBV7-2	NA	NA	TGTGCCAGCAGCCTTCGACCGGCCAACAGTGACTATGGCTACACCTTC	CASSLRPANSDYGYTF
TRBJ1-5	TRBV6-1	NA	NA	TGTGCCAGCAGTGAGTCAGGGGTACAGCCCCAGCATTTT	CASSESGVQPQHF
TRBJ2-3	TRBV7-8	NA	NA	TGTGCCAGCAGCTCCCAGACAGATACGCAGTATTTT	CASSSQTDTQYF
TRBJ1-5	TRBV21-1	NA	once	TGTGCCAGCAGCAAAGATGGAGGCCCCCGGCCCCAGCATTTT	CASSKDGGPRPQHF
TRBJ2-7	TRBV12-3/TRBV12-4	NA	once	TGTGCCAGCAGTTTCCGCTCCTACGAGCAGTACTTC	CASSFRSYEQYF
TRBJ2-1	TRBV12-5	NA	few	TGTGCTAGTGGTTCTTTACTAGTTACCAATGAGCAGTTCTTC	CASGSLLVTNEQFF
TRBJ1-6	TRBV19	NA	NA	TGTGCCAGTAGTCCGCCAGGGGCTAGTTCACCCCTCCACTTT	CASSPPGASSPLHF
TRBJ2-2	TRBV11-1	NA	few	TGTGCCAGCAGTAGGACTCACTCCGGGGAGCTGTTTTTT	CASSRTHSGELFF